The 18 T cell receptor beta chains given below trace back to one sample, sequenced in a study of T-cell reconstitution after alpha-beta-depleted transplantation in children. The library targeted TCRbeta and was prepared with unique molecular identifiers. From the PCR reads, TCRdb called clonotypes with MiXCR, one entry per CDR3 protein. The sample lists hundreds of thousands of distinct CDR3 sequences, 10% to 15% occurring once. The sample here was PBMCs, taken before TCRalphabeta/CD19-depleted stem cell transplant. Receptors originate from a girl aged 2 to 10 with congenital amegakaryocytic thrombocytopenia, due to receive a stem cell transplant.

Note on this clonotype: Being one base from a much bigger clone, this may be a read error. The chain recombines TRBV7-2 with TRBJ2-3; D is uncertain. This CDR3 is 16 amino acids long. CDR1 and CDR2 (germline): SGHTA, FQGNSA. The ends were cut back, 5 bases at V and 2 bases at J, with 17 bases in the middle. For the CDR3, the DNA is TGTGCCAGCAGCGAAGAGCAGCTATCCTTCACAGATACGCAGTATTTT. It yields the protein CASSEEQLSFTDTQYF.

J is TRBJ2-7 and V is TRBV20-1; 8 positions agree with TRBD2. V lost 3 bases and J lost 7; bases outside the gene matches: 8. The CDR3 consists of 13 residues. CDR1 and CDR2 (germline): DFQATT, SNEGSKA (reference sequence). The CDR3 DNA follows: TGCAGTGCTAGCGGCCAGCGGGAGTTTGAGCAGTACTTC. Protein: CSASGQREFEQYF.

This clonotype was observed at least ten times. The chain employs TRBV20-1 and TRBJ2-1; TRBD2 aligns across 9 bases. Germline V gene sequence: CDR1 DFQATT, CDR2 SNEGSKA (reference sequence). The CDR3 extends over 14 amino acids. V lost 5 bases to trimming and J lost 5 bases; unmatched junction nucleotides: 7. This CDR3 reads CSAAWTSEDNEQFF. As DNA, the CDR3 is TGCAGTGCTGCCTGGACTAGCGAAGACAATGAGCAGTTCTTC.

This chain joins TRBV5-5 and TRBJ2-3; D gene ambiguous. Trimming shortened V by 4 bases and J by 5 bases, and 8 bases separated the two germline ends. Per germline, CDR1 SGHKS and CDR2 YYEKEE (reference sequence). CDR3 length: 12 amino acids. The CDR3 sequence is CASSRRVDTQYF. CDR3 coding DNA: TGTGCCAGCAGCCGTAGGGTAGATACGCAGTATTTT.

The rearrangement links TRBV11-3 to TRBJ2-5, with 8 bases fitting TRBD2. With V trimmed by 6 bases and J by 2 bases, 14 bases remained unmatched. There are 17 residues in the CDR3. Per germline, CDR1 SGHNT and CDR2 YENEEA. As DNA, the CDR3 is TGTGCCAGCAGGTTCCATGGAACTAGCGGAAAACAAGAGACCCAGTACTTC. Its protein product is CASRFHGTSGKQETQYF.

There are a few counts of this clonotype. V usage is TRBV29-1 and J usage is TRBJ2-1; possibly TRBD2 for D (5 bases). Deletions cut 3 bases from V and 5 bases from J, with 17 bases between. The CDR3 spans 15 residues. Per germline, CDR1 SQVTM and CDR2 ANQGSEA. The CDR3 sequence: CSVEIVGLADNEQFF. As DNA, the CDR3 is TGCAGCGTTGAGATCGTCGGGCTAGCAGACAATGAGCAGTTCTTC.

This clonotype was recorded many times. The chain recombines TRBV5-1 with TRBJ2-7; 9 bases map to TRBD1. Looked up from germline, CDR1 is SGHRS and CDR2 is YFSETQ. This CDR3 contains 15 residues. Trimming removed 4 bases from V and 5 bases from J; junction bases left unmatched: 10. CDR3 sequence: CASSQHGTGMDEQYF. In nucleotides, the CDR3 is TGCGCCAGCAGCCAGCACGGGACAGGGATGGACGAGCAGTACTTC. Full variable domain (missing parts from reference TRBV5-1 and TRBJ2-7): KAGVTQTPRYLIKTRGQQVTLSCSPISGHRSVSWYQQTPGQGLQFLFEYFSETQRNKGNFPGRFSGRQFSNSRSEMNVSTLELGDSALYLCASSQHGTGMDEQYFGPGTRLTVT.

This clonotype was recorded many times. The chain carries TRBV7-8 and TRBJ2-3; no clear D. Per germline, CDR1 SGHVS and CDR2 FQNEAQ. This CDR3 is 14 amino acids long. The V and J ends lost 2 bases and 4 bases respectively, with 10 bases between them. CDR3 sequence (DNA): TGTGCCAGCAGCTTAAATTCTGTTCCAGATACGCAGTATTTT. It yields the protein CASSLNSVPDTQYF.

As regards this clonotype: The junction departs from germline at one end; a sequencing error may be responsible. This chain uses TRBV3-1 with TRBJ1-1; the D is unclear. Germline CDR1 reads LGHDT; CDR2 reads YNNKEL (reference sequence). This CDR3 is 12 amino acids long. CDR3 region: CAISRLNTGAFF. CDR3 in DNA: TGTGCCATCAGCCGGTTGAACACTGGAGCTTTCTTT.

The chain combines TRBV5-1 with TRBJ2-1; TRBD2 aligns across 10 bases. With 0 bases clipped from V and 9 bases from J, the junction kept 6 bases outside the gene matches. The CDR3 has 15 residues. The germline V gene encodes CDR1 SGHRS and CDR2 YFSETQ. The CDR3 bases are TGCGCCAGCAGCTTGGCCCCTAGCGGGAGTACTGAGCAGTTCTTC. Encoded protein: CASSLAPSGSTEQFF. The variable domain in full, completed from reference TRBV5-1 and TRBJ2-1, reads KAGVTQTPRYLIKTRGQQVTLSCSPISGHRSVSWYQQTPGQGLQFLFEYFSETQRNKGNFPGRFSGRQFSNSRSEMNVSTLELGDSALYLCASSLAPSGSTEQFFGPGTRLTVL.

With respect to this clonotype: Its ends do not fully match the called genes, so a read error is possible. The rearrangement links TRBV12-3 or TRBV12-4 to TRBJ2-5; TRBD1 agrees at 11 bases. CDR3 length equals 14 residues. DNA of the CDR3: TGTGCCAGCAGCCTGGACAGGGGGCAAGAGCCCCAGTACTTC. This translates into CASSLDRGQEPQYF.

This clonotype was detected only a few times. V usage is TRBV4-1 and J usage is TRBJ2-5; D call uncertain. The CDR3 runs 13 residues. Germline assignment: CDR1 MGHRA and CDR2 YSYEKL. The ends were cut back, 1 base at V and 5 bases at J, with 8 bases in the middle. The CDR3 DNA reads as TGCGCCAGCAGCCAAGGCAGCAGGGAGACCCAGTACTTC. Protein product: CASSQGSRETQYF.

This chain uses TRBV29-1 with TRBJ2-3; D possibly corresponds to TRBD1 (6 bases). This CDR3 has 15 residues. Deletions cut 6 bases from V and 1 base from J, with 17 bases between. Germline values: CDR1 SQVTM, CDR2 ANQGSEA. The CDR3 nucleotides are TGCAGCGTAAGGTTCCAAGGGGGACGCACAGATACGCAGTATTTT. Amino acid sequence: CSVRFQGGRTDTQYF.

This clonotype has just a few counts. The chain joins TRBV5-1 to TRBJ2-3; 7 nucleotides line up with TRBD2. The V and J ends lost 4 bases and 2 bases, in that order; junction bases with no gene match: 7. Germline assignment: CDR1 SGHRS and CDR2 YFSETQ. The CDR3 is 15 amino acids. The CDR3 loop reads CASSARRGDTDTQYF. The CDR3 nucleotides are TGCGCCAGCAGCGCCCGCCGGGGGGACACAGATACGCAGTATTTT.

V and J are TRBV29-1 and TRBJ2-3; 13 positions match TRBD2. Trimming cost V 3 bases and J 2 bases; bases outside gene matches: 5. The CDR3 is 16 amino acids. CDR1 and CDR2 from the germline V gene are SQVTM and ANQGSEA. The CDR3, as DNA: TGCAGCGTTGATACTAGCGGGAGGGGCCCCACAGATACGCAGTATTTT. Translation gives CSVDTSGRGPTDTQYF.

The chain carries TRBV29-1 and TRBJ1-2, with D tentatively TRBD1 (5 bases). Germline V gives CDR1 SQVTM, CDR2 ANQGSEA. The CDR3 spans 12 residues. V was pared by 4 bases and J by 7 bases, with 13 bases between. The CDR3 loop reads CSVVGLGVGYTF. The CDR3 DNA reads as TGCAGCGTTGTCGGCCTGGGGGTTGGCTACACCTTC.

At least ten counts were recorded for this clonotype. This chain uses TRBV20-1 with TRBJ2-1; the match to TRBD2 covers 9 bases. With V trimmed by 4 bases and J by 2 bases, 3 bases remained unmatched. Germline-derived CDR1 and CDR2 are DFQATT and SNEGSKA (reference sequence). This CDR3 region has 14 residues. For the CDR3, the DNA is TGCAGTGCTAAAAGACTAGCGGCCTACAATGAGCAGTTCTTC. Translation gives CSAKRLAAYNEQFF.

The J gene is TRBJ2-5, the V gene TRBV6-1; 11 bases agree with TRBD2. The CDR3 contains 15 residues. Germline V CDR1 and CDR2: MNHNS, SASEGT. Trimming took 4 bases from V and 2 from J; bases not matched to a gene: 3. Written as DNA, the CDR3 is TGTGCCAGCAGTGGGGGACTAGCGGCTCAAGAGACCCAGTACTTC. It encodes CASSGGLAAQETQYF.